The 19 T cell receptor beta chains in this list originate from one sample, sequenced in a study of blood T cell repertoires in COVID-19. Clones were sequenced by immunoSEQ multiplex PCR, and TCRdb holds only the in-frame ones, with some missing. The sample shows about 170,000 clones, about 85% of them seen only once. Sequencing used peripheral blood. The receptors stem from an elderly woman in a cohort sampled during active or convalescent COVID-19.

In DNA, the CDR3 is TGTGCCAGCAGTACTGGGACGGGGATAATGGCGGGGGGAGCTTTCTTT. Protein product: CASSTGTGIMAGGAFF. The V and J genes are TRBV28 and TRBJ1-1; D is perhaps TRBD1 (5 bases). There are 16 residues in the CDR3. Per the germline V gene, CDR1 is MDHEN and CDR2 is SYDVKM. Trimming stripped 5 bases from V and 10 bases from J, with 26 bases between.

The V and J genes are TRBV5-1 and TRBJ2-1; TRBD1 agrees at 9 bases. The junction had 5 bases not matched to a gene; V was cut back by 3 bases and J by 4 bases. There are 15 residues in the CDR3. From germline, CDR1 is SGHRS and CDR2 YFSETQ. In nucleotides, the CDR3 is TGCGCCAGCAGCTCCTCCGGACAGGGGTACAATGAGCAGTTCTTC. It encodes CASSSSGQGYNEQFF.

The chain couples TRBV5-5 to TRBJ2-5, with 8 bases fitting TRBD1. The germline CDR1 and CDR2 sequences are SGHKS and YYEKEE (reference sequence). After removal of 4 bases from V and 1 base from J, the junction contained 9 bases not matched to a gene. CDR3 length: 16 residues. The CDR3 sequence: CASSPGTGEIQETQYF. The CDR3 DNA sequence: TGTGCCAGCAGCCCGGGGACAGGAGAAATCCAAGAGACCCAGTACTTC.

The chain couples TRBV5-6 to TRBJ2-2; 9 nucleotides line up with TRBD2. Germline lookup yields CDR1 SGHDT and CDR2 YYEEEE. This CDR3 is 16 amino acids long. The V segment lost 4 bases and the J segment 2 bases; nucleotides outside the gene matches: 6. The CDR3 reads CASSPLTSGNTGELFF. CDR3 DNA sequence: TGTGCCAGCAGCCCCCTGACTAGCGGAAACACCGGGGAGCTGTTTTTT.

This clone came up once. V usage is TRBV18 and J usage is TRBJ2-3; D is unresolved. CDR3 length equals 16 residues. From germline, CDR1 is KGHSH and CDR2 LQKENI. With 3 bases removed from V and 0 bases from J, the gap between germline ends came to 13 bases. The CDR3 bases are TGTGCCAGCTCACCCTCCGTGAAGCCTAGCACAGATACGCAGTATTTT. It yields the protein CASSPSVKPSTDTQYF.

The chain is built from TRBV11-3 and TRBJ1-4; D is uncertain. The CDR3 covers 16 residues. With 0 bases removed from V and 2 bases from J, the gap between germline ends came to 10 bases. Looked up from germline, CDR1 is SGHNT and CDR2 is YENEEA. CDR3 DNA: TGTGCCAGCAGCTTAGATCCGGGTACCACTAATGAAAAACTGTTTTTT. Protein sequence: CASSLDPGTTNEKLFF. Looking up the rest from reference TRBV11-3 and TRBJ1-4 gives the full variable domain: EAGVVQSPRYKIIEKKQPVAFWCNPISGHNTLYWYLQNLGQGPELLIRYENEEAVDDSQLPKDRFSAERLKGVDSTLKIQPAELGDSAVYLCASSLDPGTTNEKLFFGSGTQLSVL.

This clone was counted a few times. DNA for the CDR3: TGTGCCACCAGCAGTATGGGGGCAAGGACCGGGGAGCTGTTTTTT. It translates to CATSSMGARTGELFF. The J gene is TRBJ2-2, the V gene TRBV15, with D tentatively TRBD1 (6 bases). The V end was cut by 3 bases, the J end by 5 bases, with 13 bases between. The CDR3 consists of 15 residues. Germline V gene data show CDR1 as LNHNV and CDR2 as YYDKDF (reference sequence).

The V gene is TRBV10-3, the J gene TRBJ2-2, with D maybe TRBD1 (6 bases). Per germline, CDR1 ENHRY and CDR2 SYGVKD. The CDR3 runs 16 residues. Trimming left V 0 bases short and J 2 bases short, with 10 bases between. The CDR3 DNA is TGTGCCATCAGTGAGTCCAGGACAGCAAACACCGGGGAGCTGTTTTTT. It specifies CAISESRTANTGELFF.

The chain joins TRBV3-1 (or the pseudogene TRBV3-2) to TRBJ1-3, with D uncertain. The V and J ends lost 5 bases and 0 bases respectively, with 11 bases between them. The CDR3 sequence is 15 residues long. Per the germline V gene, CDR1 is LGHDT and CDR2 is YNNKEL (reference sequence). The CDR3 is CASSESNLSGNTIYF. CDR3 bases: TGTGCCAGCAGCGAAAGCAACCTCTCTGGAAACACCATATATTTT.

The chain is built from TRBV6-2 or TRBV6-3 and TRBJ1-2; weak D call: TRBD1 (5 bases). Germline V gene data show CDR1 as MNHEY and CDR2 as SVGEGT. The CDR3 consists of 16 residues. Trimming removed 4 bases at V and 6 bases at J, with 21 bases between. The CDR3 DNA sequence: TGTGCCAGCAGTTCCCCGGTTGAAGGGGAAGGCGATGGCTACACCTTC. This sequence encodes CASSSPVEGEGDGYTF.

V is TRBV3-1 (or the pseudogene TRBV3-2) and J is TRBJ2-1; D remains ambiguous. Per germline, CDR1 LGHDT and CDR2 YNNKEL (reference sequence). V lost 4 bases, J lost 3 bases, and 16 bases lay in between. The CDR3 contains 16 residues. The DNA of the CDR3 is TGTGCCAGCAGCCCTGACATTTATCGGCTCTACAATGAGCAGTTCTTC. This gives the protein CASSPDIYRLYNEQFF.

The gene calls are TRBV7-8 and TRBJ2-3; 8 bases map to TRBD2. Germline CDR1 reads SGHVS; CDR2 reads FQNEAQ. V shed 5 bases, J shed 2 bases, and the junction held 6 bases outside the gene matches. The CDR3 has 15 residues. The CDR3: CASSRSGTHTDTQYF. The CDR3 DNA reads TGTGCCAGCAGCCGTAGCGGGACCCACACAGATACGCAGTATTTT. Supplemented by reference TRBV7-8 and TRBJ2-3, the full variable domain reads GAGVSQSPRYKVAKRGQDVALRCDPISGHVSLFWYQQALGQGPEFLTYFQNEAQLDKSGLPSDRFFAERPEGSVSTLKIQRTQQEDSAVYLCASSRSGTHTDTQYFGPGTRLTVL.

The rearrangement joins TRBV18 to TRBJ1-1, with 8 bases that match TRBD1. The germline V gene has CDR1 KGHSH and CDR2 LQKENI. The CDR3 length is 17 residues. After removal of 3 bases from V and 5 bases from J, the junction contained 14 bases not matched to a gene. The CDR3 nucleotides read TGTGCCAGCTCACCTACCGGGACAGGCGACGCGAAGACTGAAGCTTTCTTT. Translation: CASSPTGTGDAKTEAFF.

V usage is TRBV4-2 and J usage is TRBJ1-1, with D possibly being TRBD1 (5 bases). The length of the CDR3 is 14 residues. Germline V lookup: CDR1 LGHNA, CDR2 YNFKEQ. V was shortened by 1 base and J by 1 base, with 7 bases between the two germline ends. CDR3 DNA sequence: TGTGCCAGCAGCCAAGGGGGGGGGAACACTGAAGCTTTCTTT. Protein sequence: CASSQGGGNTEAFF.

The V and J genes are TRBV6-9 and TRBJ2-3, with TRBD1 matching 12 bases. Trimming removed 3 bases from V and 6 bases from J; junction bases left unmatched: 4. Germline CDR1 reads MNHGY; CDR2 reads SVAAGI. This CDR3 comprises 15 residues. The CDR3 here is CASSYGGTGGDTQYF. CDR3 nucleotides: TGTGCCAGCAGTTACGGAGGGACAGGGGGCGATACGCAGTATTTT.

The chain couples TRBV20-1 to TRBJ2-3, with 13 bases matching TRBD2. Losses at the gene ends were 7 bases for V and 3 bases for J; bases not matched to a gene: 10. Germline CDR1 reads DFQATT; CDR2 reads SNEGSKA (reference sequence). The CDR3 loop spans 16 amino acids. CDR3 nucleotide sequence: TGCAGTGGTAGTTGGACTAGCGGGGGCAGGACAGATACGCAGTATTTT. Translated: CSGSWTSGGRTDTQYF.

The gene calls are TRBV23-1 and TRBJ1-2; the D gene is possibly TRBD1 (6 bases). TRBV23-1 has ORF status, its function being uncertain. Trimming took off 2 bases at V and 4 bases at J, with 17 bases between the two ends. This CDR3 has 16 amino acids. The CDR3 DNA sequence: TGCGCCAGCAGTCAAAGGCAGGGGCGCCTCGGCTATGGCTACACCTTC. It is translated as CASSQRQGRLGYGYTF.

The J gene is TRBJ1-2, the V gene TRBV4-1; 10 positions agree with TRBD1. Germline CDR1 and CDR2: MGHRA and YSYEKL. Trimming removed 1 base from V and 4 bases from J; junction bases left unmatched: 3. CDR3 length: 15 amino acids. The CDR3 coding sequence is TGCGCCAGCAGCCAAGCCGGGACAGGGGTCTATGGCTACACCTTC. It yields the protein CASSQAGTGVYGYTF.

The chain is built from TRBV24-1 and TRBJ2-6, with D possibly TRBD1 on 5 matching bases. The ends were cut back, 3 bases at V and 1 base at J, with 6 bases in the middle. The CDR3 length is 15 residues. Germline V gene data show CDR1 as KGHDR and CDR2 as SFDVKD. This CDR3 is CATSDPGSGANVLTF. CDR3 sequence (DNA): TGTGCCACCAGTGATCCAGGGTCTGGGGCCAACGTCCTGACTTTC.